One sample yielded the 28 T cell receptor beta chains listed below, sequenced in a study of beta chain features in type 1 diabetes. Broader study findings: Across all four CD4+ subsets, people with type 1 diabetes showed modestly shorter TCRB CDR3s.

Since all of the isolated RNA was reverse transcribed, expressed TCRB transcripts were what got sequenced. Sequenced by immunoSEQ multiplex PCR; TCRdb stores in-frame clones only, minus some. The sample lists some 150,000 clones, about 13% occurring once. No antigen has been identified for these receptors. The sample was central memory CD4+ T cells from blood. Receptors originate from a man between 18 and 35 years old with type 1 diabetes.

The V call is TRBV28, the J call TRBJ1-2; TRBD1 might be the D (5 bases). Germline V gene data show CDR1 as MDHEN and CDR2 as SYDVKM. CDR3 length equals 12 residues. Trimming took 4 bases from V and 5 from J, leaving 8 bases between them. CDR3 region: CASSSQGYGYTF. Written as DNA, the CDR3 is TGTGCCAGCAGTTCCCAGGGTTATGGCTACACCTTC.

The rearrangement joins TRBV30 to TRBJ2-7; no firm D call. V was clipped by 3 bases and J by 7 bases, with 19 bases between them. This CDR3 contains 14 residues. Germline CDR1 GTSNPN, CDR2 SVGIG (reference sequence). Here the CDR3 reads CAWRRGPAPDEQYF. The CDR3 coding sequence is TGTGCCTGGAGGCGAGGCCCGGCCCCTGATGAGCAGTACTTC.

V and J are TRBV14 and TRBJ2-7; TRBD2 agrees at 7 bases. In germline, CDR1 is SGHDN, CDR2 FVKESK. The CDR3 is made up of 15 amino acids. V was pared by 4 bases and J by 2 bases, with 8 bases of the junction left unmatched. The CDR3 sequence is CASSPWGGRTYEQYF. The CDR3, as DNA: TGTGCCAGCAGCCCTTGGGGGGGGAGAACCTACGAGCAGTACTTC.

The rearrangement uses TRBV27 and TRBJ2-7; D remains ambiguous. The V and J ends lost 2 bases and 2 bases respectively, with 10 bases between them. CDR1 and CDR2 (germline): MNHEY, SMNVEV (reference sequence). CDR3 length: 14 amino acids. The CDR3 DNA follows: TGTGCCAGCAGTTTAAGACATGCGACCTACGAGCAGTACTTC. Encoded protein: CASSLRHATYEQYF.

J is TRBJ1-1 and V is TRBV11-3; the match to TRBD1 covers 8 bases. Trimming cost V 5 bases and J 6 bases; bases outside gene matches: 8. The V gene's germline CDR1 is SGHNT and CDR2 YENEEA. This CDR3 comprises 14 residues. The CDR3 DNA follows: TGTGCCAGCAGCCCCGGACAGGGAAAGGCTGAAGCTTTCTTT. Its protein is CASSPGQGKAEAFF. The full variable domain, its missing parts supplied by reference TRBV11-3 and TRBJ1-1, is EAGVVQSPRYKIIEKKQPVAFWCNPISGHNTLYWYLQNLGQGPELLIRYENEEAVDDSQLPKDRFSAERLKGVDSTLKIQPAELGDSAVYLCASSPGQGKAEAFFGQGTRLTVV.

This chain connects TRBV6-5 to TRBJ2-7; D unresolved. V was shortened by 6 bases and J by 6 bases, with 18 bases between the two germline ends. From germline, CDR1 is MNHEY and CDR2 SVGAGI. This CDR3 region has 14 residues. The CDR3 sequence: CASSPSLWRFEQYF. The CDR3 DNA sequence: TGTGCCAGCAGCCCTAGTCTTTGGCGGTTCGAGCAGTACTTC.

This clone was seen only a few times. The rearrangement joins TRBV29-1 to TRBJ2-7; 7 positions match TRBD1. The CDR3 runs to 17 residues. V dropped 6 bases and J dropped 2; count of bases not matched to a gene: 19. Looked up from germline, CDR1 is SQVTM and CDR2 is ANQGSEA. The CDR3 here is CSVNRDSRRVLAYEQYF. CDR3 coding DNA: TGCAGCGTCAACCGGGACAGCCGACGAGTACTGGCCTACGAGCAGTACTTC.

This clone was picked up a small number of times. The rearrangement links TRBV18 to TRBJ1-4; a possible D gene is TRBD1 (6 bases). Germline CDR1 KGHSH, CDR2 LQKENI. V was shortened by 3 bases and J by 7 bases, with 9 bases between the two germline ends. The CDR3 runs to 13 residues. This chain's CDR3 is CASSPQQGEKLFF. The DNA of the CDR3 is TGTGCCAGCTCACCTCAACAGGGTGAAAAACTGTTTTTT.

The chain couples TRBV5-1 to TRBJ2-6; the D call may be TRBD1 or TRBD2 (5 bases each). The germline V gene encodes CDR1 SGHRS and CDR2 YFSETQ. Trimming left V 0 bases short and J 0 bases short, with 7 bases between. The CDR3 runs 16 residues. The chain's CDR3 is CASSLVGVSGANVLTF. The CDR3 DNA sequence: TGCGCCAGCAGCTTGGTGGGGGTCTCTGGGGCCAACGTCCTGACTTTC.

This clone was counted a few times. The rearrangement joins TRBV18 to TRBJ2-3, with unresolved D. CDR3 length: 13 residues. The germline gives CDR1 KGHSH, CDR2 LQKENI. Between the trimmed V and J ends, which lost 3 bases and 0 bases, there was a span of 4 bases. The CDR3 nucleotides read TGTGCCAGCTCACCCCCTAGCACAGATACGCAGTATTTT. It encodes CASSPPSTDTQYF.

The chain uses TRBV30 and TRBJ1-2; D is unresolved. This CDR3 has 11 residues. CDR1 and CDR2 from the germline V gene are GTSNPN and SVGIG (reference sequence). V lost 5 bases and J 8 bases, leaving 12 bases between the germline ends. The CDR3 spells CAWGLSRGYTF. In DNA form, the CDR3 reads TGTGCCTGGGGACTTTCCCGGGGCTACACCTTC.

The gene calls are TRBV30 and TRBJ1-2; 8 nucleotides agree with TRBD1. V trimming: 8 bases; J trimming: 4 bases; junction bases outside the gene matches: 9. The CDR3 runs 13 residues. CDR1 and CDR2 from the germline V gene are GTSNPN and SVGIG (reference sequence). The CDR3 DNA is TGTGCCGGATCGGGGACAGGCCTCTATGGCTACACCTTC. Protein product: CAGSGTGLYGYTF.

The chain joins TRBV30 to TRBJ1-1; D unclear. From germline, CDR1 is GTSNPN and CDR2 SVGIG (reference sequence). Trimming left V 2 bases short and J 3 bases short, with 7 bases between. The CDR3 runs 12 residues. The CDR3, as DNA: TGTGCCTGGAGTTCCCGGGACACTGAAGCTTTCTTT. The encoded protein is CAWSSRDTEAFF.

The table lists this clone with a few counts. This CDR3 is CASGEGFRGETQYF. The CDR3 DNA follows: TGTGCCAGTGGGGAGGGCTTCCGGGGAGAGACCCAGTACTTC. This chain connects TRBV19 to TRBJ2-5; 7 bases fit TRBD2. Germline V CDR1 and CDR2: LNHDA, SQIVND (reference sequence). The CDR3 is 14 amino acids. V shed 8 bases, J shed 4 bases, and the junction held 10 bases outside the gene matches.

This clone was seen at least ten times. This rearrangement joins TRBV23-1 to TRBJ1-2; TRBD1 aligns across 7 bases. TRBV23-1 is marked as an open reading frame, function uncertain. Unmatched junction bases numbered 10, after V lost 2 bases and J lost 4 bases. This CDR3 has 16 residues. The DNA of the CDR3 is TGCGCCAGCAGTCAACTCTCGACAGGGTTCGCCTATGGCTACACCTTC. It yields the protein CASSQLSTGFAYGYTF.

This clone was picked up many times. The CDR3 nucleotides read TGTGCCAGCAGCTTAGGGAGTGGCCGCACAGATACGCAGTATTTT. Encoded protein: CASSLGSGRTDTQYF. This sequence joins TRBV7-9 and TRBJ2-3; D not certain. CDR3 size: 15 residues. V was pared by 1 base and J by 1 base, with 9 bases between. CDR1 is SEHNR, CDR2 FQNEAQ, per germline (reference sequence).

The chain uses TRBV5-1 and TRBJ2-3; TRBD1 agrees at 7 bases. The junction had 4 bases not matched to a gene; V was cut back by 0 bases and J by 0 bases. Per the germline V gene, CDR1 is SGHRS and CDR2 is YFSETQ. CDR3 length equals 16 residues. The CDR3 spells CASSLGTGTSTDTQYF. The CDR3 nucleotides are TGCGCCAGCAGCTTGGGGACAGGTACTAGCACAGATACGCAGTATTTT.

The CDR3 sequence: CASSDTGGWDTQYF. The CDR3 DNA follows: TGTGCCAGCAGTGACACAGGGGGCTGGGATACGCAGTATTTT. The chain combines TRBV7-2 with TRBJ2-3; TRBD1 agrees at 9 bases. Germline V CDR1 and CDR2: SGHTA, FQGNSA. V lost 6 bases, J lost 6 bases, and 7 bases stayed unmatched. The CDR3 is made up of 14 amino acids.

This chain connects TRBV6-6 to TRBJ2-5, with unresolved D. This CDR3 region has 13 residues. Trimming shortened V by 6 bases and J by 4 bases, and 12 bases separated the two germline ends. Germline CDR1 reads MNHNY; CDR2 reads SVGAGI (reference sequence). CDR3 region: CASSPPVGETQYF. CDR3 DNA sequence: TGTGCCAGCAGCCCCCCGGTGGGAGAGACCCAGTACTTC.

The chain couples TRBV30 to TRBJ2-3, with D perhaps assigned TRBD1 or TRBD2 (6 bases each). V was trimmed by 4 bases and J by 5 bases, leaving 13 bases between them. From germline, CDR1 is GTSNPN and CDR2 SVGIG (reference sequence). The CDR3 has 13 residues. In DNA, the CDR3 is TGTGCCTGGACAGTGGGGGGCCGAGATACGCAGTATTTT. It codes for CAWTVGGRDTQYF.

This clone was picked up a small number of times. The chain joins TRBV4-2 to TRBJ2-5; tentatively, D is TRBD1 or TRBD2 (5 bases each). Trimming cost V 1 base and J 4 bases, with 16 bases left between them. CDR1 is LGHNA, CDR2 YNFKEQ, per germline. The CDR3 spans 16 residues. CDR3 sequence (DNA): TGTGCCAGCAGCCAAGTAGCGCAGGGAGTAGGAGAGACCCAGTACTTC. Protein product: CASSQVAQGVGETQYF.

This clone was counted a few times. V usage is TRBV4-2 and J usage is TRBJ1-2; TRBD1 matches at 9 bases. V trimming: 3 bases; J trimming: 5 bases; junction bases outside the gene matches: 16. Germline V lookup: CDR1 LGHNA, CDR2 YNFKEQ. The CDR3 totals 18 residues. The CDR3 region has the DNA TGTGCCAGCAGCCAGGAACCGGGACAGGGTTTGGGAAGTTATGGCTACACCTTC. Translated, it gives CASSQEPGQGLGSYGYTF.

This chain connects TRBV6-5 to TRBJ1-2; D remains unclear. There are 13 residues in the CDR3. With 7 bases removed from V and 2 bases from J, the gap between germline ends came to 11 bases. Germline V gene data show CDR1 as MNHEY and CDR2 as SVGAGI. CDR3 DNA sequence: TGTGCCAGCACCGCCCGAGGGAACTATGGCTACACCTTC. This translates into CASTARGNYGYTF.

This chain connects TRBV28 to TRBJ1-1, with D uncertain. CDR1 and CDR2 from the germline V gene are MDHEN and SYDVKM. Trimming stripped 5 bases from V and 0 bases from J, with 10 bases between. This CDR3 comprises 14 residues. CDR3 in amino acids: CASSTTEMNTEAFF. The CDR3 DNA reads TGTGCCAGCAGTACGACGGAGATGAACACTGAAGCTTTCTTT. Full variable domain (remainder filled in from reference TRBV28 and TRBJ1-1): DVKVTQSSRYLVKRTGEKVFLECVQDMDHENMFWYRQDPGLGLRLIYFSYDVKMKEKGDIPEGYSVSREKKERFSLILESASTNQTSMYLCASSTTEMNTEAFFGQGTRLTVV.

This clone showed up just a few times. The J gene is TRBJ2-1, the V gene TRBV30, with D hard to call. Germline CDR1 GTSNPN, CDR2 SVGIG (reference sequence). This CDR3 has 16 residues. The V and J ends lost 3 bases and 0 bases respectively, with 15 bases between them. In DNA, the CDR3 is TGTGCCTGGAGAGGCAGAGAAACCTTCTCCTACAATGAGCAGTTCTTC. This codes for CAWRGRETFSYNEQFF.

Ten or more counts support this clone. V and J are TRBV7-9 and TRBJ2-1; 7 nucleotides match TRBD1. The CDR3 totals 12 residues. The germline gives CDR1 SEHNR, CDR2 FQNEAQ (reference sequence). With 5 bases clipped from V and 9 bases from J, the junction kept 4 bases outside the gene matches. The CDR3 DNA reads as TGTGCCAGCAGCGCAGGGGGTACTGAGCAGTTCTTC. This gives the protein CASSAGGTEQFF.

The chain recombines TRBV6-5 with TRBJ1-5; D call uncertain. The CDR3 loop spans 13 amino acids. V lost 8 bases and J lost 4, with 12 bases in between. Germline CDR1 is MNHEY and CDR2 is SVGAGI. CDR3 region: CASFSGRNQPQHF. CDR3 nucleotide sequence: TGTGCCAGCTTTTCCGGGAGGAATCAGCCCCAGCATTTT.

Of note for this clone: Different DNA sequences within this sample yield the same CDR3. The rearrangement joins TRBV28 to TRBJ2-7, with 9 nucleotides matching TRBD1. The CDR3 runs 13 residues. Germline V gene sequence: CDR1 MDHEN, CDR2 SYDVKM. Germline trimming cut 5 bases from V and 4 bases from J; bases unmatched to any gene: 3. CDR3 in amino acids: CASSPGQGYEQYF. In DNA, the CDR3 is TGTGCCAGCAGTCCGGGACAGGGTTACGAGCAGTACTTC.